This T cell receptor beta chain was recovered during a study of CD8 T cells in Susac syndrome (dated by TCRdb to between 2019 and 2020). A note on the overall study: Whether CD8+ T cell activation and differentiation in Susac syndrome was antigen driven was tested using repertoire sequencing. The clonality of the CD8+ T cell repertoire was compared across around twelve healthy donors, roughly 14 Susac syndrome patients and 15 multiple sclerosis patients. The paper's findings and limits, for the study overall: The TCR sequencing and HLA analysis was acknowledged to have included a relatively small number of individuals.

Turning to this clonotype: Its antigen is currently not known. The record has no base qualities; no much larger clone is one base away.

RNA was extracted using the RNeasy kit, and roughly 0.5 to 1 ug of the RNA was reverse transcribed with random hexamers. The immunoSEQ multiplex PCR assay, covering 54 Vbeta and 13 Jbeta segments, was used to amplify TCR beta CDR3 regions. PCR amplification bias was corrected by using a synthetic template baseline for primer optimization and computational correction. Under the source paper's analysis protocol: Only productive sequences were kept, with reads annotated to V, D and J genes according to IMGT and analyzed in immunoSEQ Analyzer. To calculate clonality, Shannon entropy was normalized by log2 of the number of productive unique sequences and then subtracted from one. Public and private clones were assessed among the 100 most prevalent clones of each patient and control. Clones were defined as Susac-specific when absent from the healthy and MS cohorts, from about 1,100 published viral clones and from other ImmuneACCESS disease sequences. The public reads were reprocessed in TCRdb via fastp at Q25 and MiXCR, keeping in-frame beta chains. For every CDR3 protein sequence, its rows merge into one entry that carries the most common genes and DNA. It is TCRdb's table, rather than the study itself, that gives the V and J calls and clone size. Here the sample has 100,000 to 150,000 distinct CDR3 sequences; approximately 95% occur a single time. In total, the top ten clones hold 0.25% to 0.35% of the sample.

The germline ends are 8 bases apart after V is trimmed by 0 bases and J by 6 bases. The CDR3 sequence holds 13 residues, the cysteine and phenylalanine included. CDR3 DNA only is kept here, 39 bases in frame from base 1. CDR1 is given as SGHDN and CDR2 as FVKESK, both from the germline V gene. High-throughput TCR beta sequencing profiled peripheral blood CD8+ and CD4+ T cells from healthy donors, Susac syndrome patients and multiple sclerosis patients. Multiple sclerosis controls were treatment-naive patients with stable or active relapsing-remitting disease fulfilling revised McDonald criteria. CD8+ TEMRA cells were enriched by FACS, while bulk CD8+ and CD4+ T cells were purified by magnetic negative isolation. Blood was collected in EDTA tubes and processed within 24 hours, with PBMCs isolated through density gradient centrifugation. PBMCs intended for TCR sequencing were frozen in liquid nitrogen and were later thawed in a 37 degrees C water bath. Purity of sorted or isolated CD4+, CD8+ and CD8+ TEMRA cells was at least 90%.

Sequencing input: CD8+ T cells from PBMCs. The sequence was collected from a human donor with multiple sclerosis. This receptor chain uses TRBV14 and TRBJ2-5; there is no confident call for the D gene. This receptor has the CDR3 CASSQDVPKTQYF. The nucleotide sequence reads as follows: TGTGCCAGCAGCCAAGACGTACCCAAGACCCAGTACTTC.